The clone carrying this T cell receptor beta chain was seen more than once but under ten times. The sample originates from a study of early T cells in non-severe SARS-CoV-2 infection. TCRdb passed the 5' RACE reads through MiXCR, listing each CDR3 protein once. The sample has 35,000 to 45,000 distinct CDR3 sequences, over 5% seen once. The sequencing here drew on whole blood, taken at baseline. This clonotype was sampled from an adult who was a healthcare worker with PCR-confirmed SARS-CoV-2 infection or an uninfected control (not recorded which).

CDR3: CAISEPGQGRTEAFF. DNA for the CDR3: TGTGCCATCAGTGAGCCGGGACAGGGTAGGACTGAAGCTTTCTTT. The V and J genes are TRBV10-3 and TRBJ1-1; TRBD1 agrees at 9 bases. Unmatched junction bases numbered 6, after V lost 2 bases and J lost 5 bases. From germline, CDR1 is ENHRY and CDR2 SYGVKD. This CDR3 spans 15 amino acids.